These 16 T cell receptor beta chains were all obtained from the same sample, sequenced in a study of T-cell reconstitution after alpha-beta-depleted transplantation in children. As it was prepared, the TCRbeta library received unique molecular identifiers. Using its own MiXCR run on the PCR reads, TCRdb lists one record per CDR3 protein. The repertoire has over 200,000 distinct CDR3 sequences, 7.5% to 9.5% of them found once; the top ten carry roughly 35%. Sequenced material: PBMCs, mostly from graft donor cells, taken 360 days after TCRalphabeta/CD19-depleted stem cell transplant. The source of these receptors is a male patient aged 2-9 years who had a stem cell transplant for acute myeloid leukemia, so the T cells may come from the graft donor.

This clonotype was seen many times. This chain links TRBV10-3 with TRBJ1-3; D not certain. V was clipped by 8 bases and J by 0 bases, with 8 bases between them. Germline V lookup: CDR1 ENHRY, CDR2 SYGVKD. The CDR3 runs to 13 residues. For the CDR3, the DNA is TGTGCCATCGGGGATTACTCTGGAAACACCATATATTTT. It codes for CAIGDYSGNTIYF.

J is TRBJ2-5 and V is TRBV20-1, with unresolved D. Trimming shortened V by 0 bases and J by 4 bases, and 12 bases separated the two germline ends. This CDR3 has 14 residues. CDR1 and CDR2 from the germline V gene are DFQATT and SNEGSKA (reference sequence). In nucleotides, the CDR3 is TGCAGTGCTAGAGATAACCCAAACCTAGAGACCCAGTACTTC. This encodes CSARDNPNLETQYF.

In this sample, this clonotype turned up a few times. The chain recombines TRBV9 with TRBJ2-1; 9 nucleotides align to TRBD1. The CDR3 has 18 amino acids. Germline loops: CDR1 SGDLS, CDR2 YYNGEE. Germline trimming cut 3 bases from V and 0 bases from J; bases unmatched to any gene: 10. CDR3 coding DNA: TGTGCCAGCAGCGAGGGAGTAACAGGGGGCAACTCCTACAATGAGCAGTTCTTC. Encoded protein: CASSEGVTGGNSYNEQFF.

This clonotype was seen ten or more times. The genes are TRBV20-1 and TRBJ2-3, with D possibly being TRBD2 (6 bases). The CDR3 consists of 14 residues. V was cut by 5 bases and J by 4 bases, with 16 bases left in between. Per the germline V gene, CDR1 is DFQATT and CDR2 is SNEGSKA (reference sequence). CDR3 amino acids: CSAWDSRDADTQYF. For the CDR3, the DNA is TGCAGTGCTTGGGACTCCCGGGACGCAGATACGCAGTATTTT.

CDR3 region: CASSFPGLAGVEEQFF. The CDR3 DNA is TGTGCCAGCAGCTTTCCGGGACTAGCGGGAGTAGAGGAGCAGTTCTTC. The V call is TRBV7-2, the J call TRBJ2-1; 14 bases match TRBD2. The V and J ends lost 3 bases and 10 bases, in that order; junction bases with no gene match: 8. CDR1 SGHTA and CDR2 FQGNSA come from the germline V gene. This CDR3 spans 16 amino acids.

This clonotype was counted many times. The rearrangement links TRBV5-1 to TRBJ2-7; no reliable D call. Trimming cost V 0 bases and J 3 bases, with 10 bases left between them. The germline CDR1 and CDR2 sequences are SGHRS and YFSETQ. This CDR3 has 14 residues. CDR3 residues: CASSLEGLLYEQYF. The CDR3 DNA reads as TGCGCCAGCAGCTTGGAAGGGTTGCTCTACGAGCAGTACTTC.

This chain uses TRBV20-1 with TRBJ2-3, with 8 bases identical to TRBD2. Germline CDR1 and CDR2: DFQATT and SNEGSKA (reference sequence). This CDR3 comprises 14 residues. V lost 2 bases and J lost 1; bases outside the gene matches: 2. The CDR3 here is CSARMTSGTDTQYF. The DNA of the CDR3 is TGCAGTGCTAGAATGACTAGCGGCACAGATACGCAGTATTTT.

This clonotype has more than one count but fewer than ten. The rearrangement uses TRBV7-2 and TRBJ2-5; TRBD2 agrees at 15 bases. Germline trimming cut 4 bases from V and 4 bases from J; bases unmatched to any gene: 7. The CDR3 is made up of 17 amino acids. From germline, CDR1 is SGHTA and CDR2 FQGNSA. The CDR3 nucleotides are TGTGCCAGCAGCTCGGGACTAGCGGGGGGAATAGGAGAGACCCAGTACTTC. Translated: CASSSGLAGGIGETQYF.

This clonotype came up a few times. V gene TRBV5-6 combines with J gene TRBJ2-7, with D possibly TRBD2 on 5 matching bases. CDR3 length: 14 residues. V was cut by 0 bases and J by 2 bases, with 9 bases left in between. Germline loops: CDR1 SGHDT, CDR2 YYEEEE. As DNA, the CDR3 is TGTGCCAGCAGCTTGGCATGGAGGACCTACGAGCAGTACGTC. Translating it yields CASSLAWRTYEQYV.

The chain is built from TRBV24-1 and TRBJ2-7, with 7 nucleotides matching TRBD1. This CDR3 has 14 amino acids. V shed 4 bases and J 2 bases; nucleotides not matched to a gene: 4. Germline V gene sequence: CDR1 KGHDR, CDR2 SFDVKD. The CDR3 bases are TGTGCCACCAGTGAACACAGGGGCACCTACGAGCAGTACTTC. Translating gives CATSEHRGTYEQYF.

This chain connects TRBV20-1 to TRBJ2-3; the D gene is possibly TRBD2 (5 bases). V lost 7 bases to trimming and J lost 3 bases, with 14 bases between them. The CDR3 is made up of 13 amino acids. Germline V gives CDR1 DFQATT, CDR2 SNEGSKA (reference sequence). The DNA of the CDR3 is TGCAGTGAACGAGCTTCGGGGACAGATACGCAGTATTTT. It is translated as CSERASGTDTQYF.

This clonotype was counted at least ten times. V is TRBV29-1 and J is TRBJ1-3, with D tentatively TRBD1 (6 bases). This CDR3 contains 13 residues. V shed 7 bases and J shed 4 bases, with 14 bases lying between them. Germline V CDR1 and CDR2: SQVTM, ANQGSEA. CDR3 nucleotide sequence: TGCAGCGGCCTACAGGGTGGCGGAAACACCATATATTTT. Protein product: CSGLQGGGNTIYF.

The chain recombines TRBV18 with TRBJ2-2, with D uncertain. The CDR3 is 17 residues long. The V and J ends lost 0 bases and 0 bases respectively, with 11 bases between them. CDR1 is KGHSH, CDR2 LQKENI, per germline. The chain's CDR3 is CASSPPLAGPNTGELFF. The CDR3 DNA follows: TGTGCCAGCTCACCACCGTTGGCAGGACCGAACACCGGGGAGCTGTTTTTT. The whole variable domain, filled in from reference TRBV18 and TRBJ2-2, reads NAGVMQNPRHLVRRRGQEARLRCSPMKGHSHVYWYRQLPEEGLKFMVYLQKENIIDESGMPKERFSAEFPKEGPSILRIQQVVRGDSAAYFCASSPPLAGPNTGELFFGEGSRLTVL.

V usage is TRBV14 and J usage is TRBJ1-4; D possibly corresponds to TRBD1 (6 bases). The CDR3 contains 13 residues. Germline-derived CDR1 and CDR2 are SGHDN and FVKESK. Trimming cost V 2 bases and J 7 bases, with 8 bases left between them. CDR3 residues: CASSQRGSEKLFF. The CDR3 coding sequence is TGTGCCAGCAGCCAAAGGGGGAGTGAAAAACTGTTTTTT.

The chain combines TRBV2 with TRBJ2-2; 9 bases are a match to TRBD1. The CDR3 has 14 residues. J was trimmed by 4 bases and V by 10 bases; bases with no gene match: 7. CDR1 is SNHLY, CDR2 FYNNEI, per germline. For the CDR3, the DNA is TGTGCCACCCACAGGGGGCGAGTCACCGGGGAGCTGTTTTTT. Translated: CATHRGRVTGELFF.

This clonotype turned up a few times. This chain joins TRBV3-1 and TRBJ2-7; D remains unclear. Germline loops: CDR1 LGHDT, CDR2 YNNKEL (reference sequence). The CDR3 is 13 amino acids. V lost 3 bases and J 5 bases, leaving 11 bases between the germline ends. As DNA, the CDR3 is TGTGCCAGCAGCCAGGGCGGCAAAGACGAGCAGTACGTC. This gives the protein CASSQGGKDEQYV.